These 2 T cell receptor beta chains came from one sample sequenced in a study of blood T cell repertoires in COVID-19. The protocol was immunoSEQ multiplex PCR, while the TCRdb copy is restricted to in-frame clones and leaves out a portion. Of 250,000 to 400,000 clones listed, about nine tenths are singletons. Sequencing was done on a sample of peripheral blood. The receptors were gathered from a woman in her 30s with COVID-19, enrolled during active disease.

The J gene is TRBJ2-3, the V gene TRBV2; unclear D gene. V dropped 6 bases and J dropped 7 bases, with 11 bases sitting between them. The CDR3 consists of 12 residues. Germline assignment: CDR1 SNHLY and CDR2 FYNNEI. CDR3 nucleotides: TGTGCCAGCAGGGGCGCTCCTAATACGCAGTATTTT. It yields the protein CASRGAPNTQYF.

Concerning this clone itself: At one boundary the junction diverges from the germline segment, which might be a read error. The CDR3 spells CASSPRGQGRTEGFF. The CDR3 DNA reads TGTGCCAGCTCACCACGTGGACAGGGACGCACTGAAGGTTTCTTT. The chain uses TRBV18 and TRBJ1-1; 8 bases line up with TRBD1. The germline V gene has CDR1 KGHSH and CDR2 LQKENI. There are 15 residues in the CDR3.